These 32 T cell receptor beta chains originate from one sample sequenced in a study of blood T cells in healthy people across ages. Then a second PCR, running roughly 6 to 11 cycles, was carried out with a sample-barcoded 5' primer and a J-beta primer mix. TCRdb re-called the 5' RACE reads with MiXCR, one entry per CDR3 protein. The repertoire holds about 720,000 distinct CDR3 sequences, with about 20% as singletons. The material sequenced was blood. All receptors come from a man between 65 and 85 years old in good health.

This clonotype was observed a handful of times. The gene calls are TRBV6-1 and TRBJ2-7; 9 positions agree with TRBD1. The germline V gene encodes CDR1 MNHNS and CDR2 SASEGT. The CDR3 sequence is 13 residues long. V lost 7 bases and J lost 5; bases outside the gene matches: 6. The CDR3 sequence is CASTGTGIHEQYV. CDR3 nucleotides: TGTGCCAGCACAGGGACAGGGATCCACGAGCAGTACGTC.

At least ten counts were recorded for this clonotype. The chain has TRBV3-1 and TRBJ1-3; D is uncertain. CDR1 is LGHDT and CDR2 is YNNKEL in the germline V gene (reference sequence). V was shortened by 2 bases and J by 8 bases, with 10 bases between the two germline ends. The CDR3 runs to 13 residues. The CDR3: CASSQHRSDTIYF. CDR3 DNA: TGTGCCAGCAGCCAACACAGAAGCGACACCATATATTTT.

Concerning this clonotype: Its ends do not fully match the called genes, so a read error is possible. This chain joins TRBV10-3 and TRBJ2-5; D is uncertain. The DNA end lines up better with TRBJ2-7; the J call may be wrong. The germline V gene has CDR1 ENHRY and CDR2 SYGVKD. The CDR3 runs 15 residues. Written as DNA, the CDR3 is TGCGCCATCAGTCCCAACCAGGCACACTCCTACGAGCAGTACTTC. Translated, it gives CAISPNQAHSYEQYF.

The V gene is TRBV3-1, the J gene TRBJ1-2; TRBD1 aligns across 8 bases. Germline values: CDR1 LGHDT, CDR2 YNNKEL (reference sequence). V lost 0 bases to trimming and J lost 8 bases; unmatched junction nucleotides: 5. The CDR3 contains 14 residues. The chain's CDR3 is CASSQDWTGRGYTF. DNA of the CDR3: TGTGCCAGCAGCCAAGACTGGACAGGGCGCGGCTACACCTTC.

CDR3 in amino acids: CASSLAAGRYEQYF. The CDR3 DNA is TGTGCCAGCAGCTTAGCTGCAGGGCGCTACGAGCAGTACTTC. The chain uses TRBV7-9 and TRBJ2-5; the D gene is possibly TRBD1 (5 bases). The last part of the DNA fits TRBJ2-7 better; the J call may be wrong. The germline V gene has CDR1 SEHNR and CDR2 FQNEAQ (reference sequence). The CDR3 has 14 residues.

This clonotype was counted many times. The chain links TRBV12-3 or TRBV12-4 to TRBJ2-1; no definite D call. The V gene lost 5 bases and the J gene lost 5 bases, with 4 bases spanning the gap. This CDR3 comprises 11 residues. The CDR3 DNA sequence: TGTGCCAGCAGTCCGCACAATGAGCAGTTCTTC. Protein: CASSPHNEQFF.

This clonotype was observed a handful of times. V is TRBV12-3 or TRBV12-4 and J is TRBJ1-1; D not resolved. V was cut by 7 bases and J by 1 base, with 13 bases left in between. The CDR3 spans 14 residues. This CDR3 reads CASTLILGNTEAFF. As DNA, the CDR3 is TGTGCCAGCACCCTCATATTGGGGAACACTGAAGCTTTCTTT.

The V call is TRBV20-1, the J call TRBJ1-3; 10 bases line up with TRBD1. Trimming removed 6 bases from V and 4 bases from J; junction bases left unmatched: 9. CDR3 length: 15 amino acids. The germline V gene has CDR1 DFQATT and CDR2 SNEGSKA (reference sequence). CDR3 in amino acids: CSAEKGQGLGNTIYF. The CDR3 region has the DNA TGCAGTGCGGAGAAGGGACAGGGGTTGGGAAACACCATATATTTT.

This clonotype was counted many times. The genes are TRBV5-1 and TRBJ2-3; D not certain. CDR3 length: 14 amino acids. Trimming took off 0 bases at V and 0 bases at J, with 5 bases between the two ends. Germline CDR1 and CDR2: SGHRS and YFSETQ. CDR3 sequence: CASSLEGSTDTQYF. Here the CDR3 DNA reads TGCGCCAGCAGCTTGGAAGGGAGCACAGATACGCAGTATTTT. Supplemented by reference TRBV5-1 and TRBJ2-3, the full variable domain reads KAGVTQTPRYLIKTRGQQVTLSCSPISGHRSVSWYQQTPGQGLQFLFEYFSETQRNKGNFPGRFSGRQFSNSRSEMNVSTLELGDSALYLCASSLEGSTDTQYFGPGTRLTVL.

This clonotype was counted at least ten times. This chain joins TRBV28 and TRBJ1-2, with D unresolved. V shed 8 bases and J shed 0 bases, with 7 bases lying between them. Germline loops: CDR1 MDHEN, CDR2 SYDVKM. CDR3 size: 12 residues. CDR3 bases: TGTGCCAGCCAAGGAACTAACTATGGCTACACCTTC. Protein: CASQGTNYGYTF.

The chain couples TRBV29-1 to TRBJ1-1; tentative D call: TRBD1 (5 bases). Trimming took off 3 bases at V and 5 bases at J, with 16 bases between the two ends. The CDR3 covers 14 residues. Germline CDR1 reads SQVTM; CDR2 reads ANQGSEA. In nucleotides, the CDR3 is TGCAGCGTTGAGCAGGTCGGGGCAGGGACTGAAGCTTTCTTT. Its translation: CSVEQVGAGTEAFF.

The chain uses TRBV7-8 and TRBJ1-2, with unresolved D. V dropped 4 bases and J dropped 0 bases, with 9 bases sitting between them. This CDR3 is 14 amino acids long. Germline V gene data show CDR1 as SGHVS and CDR2 as FQNEAQ. This CDR3 reads CASSSSKANYGYTF. The DNA for the CDR3 is TGTGCCAGCAGCTCGTCCAAAGCTAACTATGGCTACACCTTC.

This clonotype was picked up a small number of times. V is TRBV11-2 and J is TRBJ1-2; D is undetermined. Looked up from germline, CDR1 is SGHAT and CDR2 is FQNNGV. V lost 1 base to trimming and J lost 0 bases, with 9 bases between them. The CDR3 is 15 residues long. The CDR3: CASSLGQLTNYGYTF. The CDR3 DNA is TGTGCCAGCAGCTTAGGACAACTGACTAACTATGGCTACACCTTC.

The genes are TRBV28 and TRBJ2-4; weak D call: TRBD1 (6 bases). The CDR3 runs to 20 residues. Trimming took off 7 bases at V and 3 bases at J, with 31 bases between the two ends. Germline-derived CDR1 and CDR2 are MDHEN and SYDVKM. CDR3 residues: CASIPTPRTDISLVKNIQYF. The CDR3 DNA follows: TGTGCCAGCATACCAACGCCCCGGACAGATATTAGCCTAGTCAAAAACATTCAGTACTTC. The whole variable domain, filled in from reference TRBV28 and TRBJ2-4, reads DVKVTQSSRYLVKRTGEKVFLECVQDMDHENMFWYRQDPGLGLRLIYFSYDVKMKEKGDIPEGYSVSREKKERFSLILESASTNQTSMYLCASIPTPRTDISLVKNIQYFGAGTRLSVL.

This clonotype came up once. CDR3 residues: CASSYSAGAIEAFF. CDR3 bases: TGTGCCAGCAGTTACTCCGCAGGGGCGATTGAAGCTTTCTTT. The rearrangement joins TRBV6-5 to TRBJ1-1, with TRBD1 as a possible D gene (6 bases). V was clipped by 0 bases and J by 7 bases, with 12 bases between them. The germline V gene encodes CDR1 MNHEY and CDR2 SVGAGI. This CDR3 has 14 amino acids.

In this sample, this clonotype turned up a few times. This chain links TRBV28 with TRBJ2-7, with a weak D call TRBD2 (5 bases). This CDR3 is 13 amino acids long. V lost 1 base, J lost 3 bases, and 7 bases lay in between. Germline V gene sequence: CDR1 MDHEN, CDR2 SYDVKM. For the CDR3, the DNA is TGTGCCAGCAGTTTATTGACTAACTACGAGCAGTACGTC. Translated, it gives CASSLLTNYEQYV.

This clonotype has more than one count but fewer than ten. V usage is TRBV19 and J usage is TRBJ2-2; D unclear. The CDR3 loop spans 14 amino acids. Germline V lookup: CDR1 LNHDA, CDR2 SQIVND (reference sequence). Trimming took off 0 bases at V and 5 bases at J, with 7 bases between the two ends. The CDR3 is CASSIDAATGELFF. Written as DNA, the CDR3 is TGTGCCAGTAGTATAGATGCCGCTACCGGGGAGCTGTTTTTT.

The chain employs TRBV6-2 or TRBV6-3 and TRBJ2-1; D perhaps matches TRBD2 (5 bases). V dropped 11 bases and J dropped 0 bases, with 11 bases sitting between them. Germline V gene sequence: CDR1 MNHEY, CDR2 SVGEGT. The CDR3 consists of 13 residues. CDR3 in DNA: TGTGCCGCAAAACGGGACTCCTACAATGAGCAGTTCTTC. This gives the protein CAAKRDSYNEQFF.

This chain joins TRBV3-1 and TRBJ2-1; 11 nucleotides match TRBD1. CDR1 and CDR2 (germline): LGHDT, YNNKEL (reference sequence). The V and J ends lost 6 bases and 6 bases, in that order; junction bases with no gene match: 4. CDR3 length: 14 amino acids. DNA of the CDR3: TGTGCCAGCAGTCCCGGGACAGGGGGCAATGAGCAGTTCTTC. This codes for CASSPGTGGNEQFF.

The chain combines TRBV20-1 with TRBJ2-3; the D gene is possibly TRBD2 (7 bases). From germline, CDR1 is DFQATT and CDR2 SNEGSKA (reference sequence). The V and J ends lost 0 bases and 3 bases respectively, with 16 bases between them. This CDR3 contains 16 residues. The CDR3, as DNA: TGCAGTGCTAGAGATATGGGGGGGGGCCCGACAGATACGCAGTATTTT. Protein sequence: CSARDMGGGPTDTQYF.

Details on this clonotype: The junction departs from the called germline gene at one end, perhaps through a read error. V is TRBV3-1 and J is TRBJ2-1, with 8 bases identical to TRBD2. There are 19 residues in the CDR3. Germline V gene data show CDR1 as LGHDT and CDR2 as YNNKEL (reference sequence). CDR3 protein: CASSQDFRSGGPSCNEQFF. In nucleotides, the CDR3 is TGTGCCAGCAGCCAAGATTTTCGATCGGGGGGGCCCTCCTGCAATGAGCAGTTCTTC.

The rearrangement links TRBV29-1 to TRBJ1-1, with no clear D. The CDR3 consists of 11 residues. V lost 3 bases and J 12 bases, leaving 14 bases between the germline ends. The germline V gene has CDR1 SQVTM and CDR2 ANQGSEA. The CDR3 region has the DNA TGCAGCGTTGACCCATCCCCGGGTTCTTTCTTT. Translation: CSVDPSPGSFF. The whole variable domain, filled in from reference TRBV29-1 and TRBJ1-1, reads SAVISQKPSRDICQRGTSLTIQCQVDSQVTMMFWYRQQPGQSLTLIATANQGSEATYESGFVIDKFPISRPNLTFSTLTVSNMSPEDSSIYLCSVDPSPGSFFGQGTRLTVV.

This clonotype turned up a few times. The V call is TRBV2, the J call TRBJ2-2; no firm D call. Trimming cost V 6 bases and J 3 bases, with 11 bases left between them. The CDR3 runs 14 residues. Germline V gene data show CDR1 as SNHLY and CDR2 as FYNNEI. In DNA, the CDR3 is TGTGCCAGCAGAGTGAAGGGCGACACCGGGGAGCTGTTTTTT. It yields the protein CASRVKGDTGELFF.

In this sample, this clonotype turned up many times. J is TRBJ2-7 and V is TRBV20-1; TRBD1 is a possible D gene (6 bases). The CDR3 spans 14 residues. Trimming shortened V by 6 bases and J by 3 bases, and 18 bases separated the two germline ends. In germline, CDR1 is DFQATT, CDR2 SNEGSKA (reference sequence). The CDR3 bases are TGCAGTGCGTTCCTGCCAGACAGGATCTACGAGCAGTACTTC. Its translation is CSAFLPDRIYEQYF.

In its sample, this clonotype was seen a few times. The chain employs TRBV7-6 and TRBJ2-5; TRBD2 aligns across 7 bases. V shed 5 bases, J shed 3 bases, and the junction held 12 bases outside the gene matches. CDR1 and CDR2 (germline): SGHVS, FNYEAQ. The CDR3 spans 16 residues. DNA for the CDR3: TGTGCCAGCAGCCCCGCGGGGTCTAGCGGAAAAGAGACCCAGTACTTC. Encoded protein: CASSPAGSSGKETQYF.

The rearrangement links TRBV7-8 to TRBJ2-1, with unresolved D. This CDR3 is built from 14 residues. Trimming stripped 3 bases from V and 4 bases from J, with 10 bases between. The germline gives CDR1 SGHVS, CDR2 FQNEAQ. CDR3 nucleotide sequence: TGTGCCAGCAGCTTCCGCGGCCGGTACAATGAGCAGTTCTTC. It is translated as CASSFRGRYNEQFF.

The rearrangement joins TRBV30 to TRBJ1-4; a possible D gene is TRBD1 (6 bases). V gave up 2 bases and J gave up 2 bases, with 9 bases separating them. The CDR3 is made up of 14 amino acids. Germline CDR1 reads GTSNPN; CDR2 reads SVGIG (reference sequence). DNA for the CDR3: TGTGCCTGGAGTAGGGGGTTGACTAATGAAAAACTGTTTTTT. Translated: CAWSRGLTNEKLFF.

The genes are TRBV10-3 and TRBJ2-4; weak D call: TRBD1 (5 bases). The CDR3 is 14 residues long. Germline CDR1 ENHRY, CDR2 SYGVKD. Deletions cut 0 bases from V and 9 bases from J, with 12 bases between. CDR3 protein: CAISESLGAIIQYF. Written as DNA, the CDR3 is TGTGCCATCAGTGAGTCACTTGGGGCAATCATTCAGTACTTC.

This clonotype turned up a few times. J is TRBJ2-5 and V is TRBV5-1, with 8 bases aligning to TRBD1. The germline V gene encodes CDR1 SGHRS and CDR2 YFSETQ. The V segment lost 0 bases and the J segment 3 bases; nucleotides outside the gene matches: 7. The CDR3 sequence is 16 residues long. CDR3 protein: CASSLGTGNQKETQYF. As DNA, the CDR3 is TGCGCCAGCAGCTTGGGGACAGGGAACCAAAAAGAGACCCAGTACTTC.

This clonotype was detected once. The chain has TRBV5-1 and TRBJ1-1; no firm D call. The CDR3 is 15 residues long. Trimming took off 0 bases at V and 0 bases at J, with 9 bases between the two ends. CDR1 is SGHRS, CDR2 YFSETQ, per germline. This CDR3 reads CASSLAVSLNTEAFF. CDR3 DNA sequence: TGCGCCAGCAGCTTGGCCGTTAGCTTGAACACTGAAGCTTTCTTT.

The sample holds many counts of this clonotype. The chain uses TRBV7-2 and TRBJ2-5; D uncertain. CDR3 size: 16 residues. Germline-derived CDR1 and CDR2 are SGHTA and FQGNSA. V lost 5 bases to trimming and J lost 5 bases, with 21 bases between them. The CDR3 DNA is TGTGCCAGCAGCCCACAACCCCCCCGGTTGTCGGAGACCCAGTACTTC. Translated: CASSPQPPRLSETQYF.

This clonotype appeared a few times. The genes are TRBV12-3 or TRBV12-4 and TRBJ2-5; 13 bases agree with TRBD2. The J call may be incorrect, as the DNA end agrees better with TRBJ2-7. The CDR3 is 16 amino acids. CDR3 coding DNA: TGTGCCAGCAGTTTAGAAGGGACTAGCGGGGCATACGAGCAGTACTTC. It yields the protein CASSLEGTSGAYEQYF.